What follows describes a single T cell receptor (beta chain). Antigen specificity is unknown. The data were obtained in a study of T cell responses to AZD1222 COVID-19 vaccine. The study, taken as a whole, reports: Nearly half of spike-specific TCRs reportedly go after variant regions that carry no mutations. Along spike, vaccine-associated CD4 TCRs were found throughout, with dominance at 160-218 and 743-854. Donors were chiefly white British, with a greater number of females, and clonal diversity was perhaps underestimated.

This table comes from immunoSEQ multiplex PCR, and its TCRdb copy is limited to in-frame clones, with some not included. The data contain fewer than 200,000 clones, 80% to 95% of them seen just once; the ten biggest clones take up 1.6%. CDR1 and CDR2 (germline): SGHVS, FQNEAQ. This CDR3 has 11 residues. Trimming left V 5 bases short and J 11 bases short, with 10 bases between. The chain employs TRBV7-8 and TRBJ1-5; D may be TRBD1 (5 bases). This clonotype was obtained from an adult in good health. This sample comprised peripheral blood, obtained on day 0 of AZD1222 vaccination. Here the CDR3 reads CASSIGASQHF. CDR3 bases: TGTGCCAGCAGCATAGGGGCTTCCCAGCATTTT.